This T cell receptor (beta chain) derives from a study of blood T cell repertoires in COVID-19. About the study: Italy, Spain and the United States were the sources of the convalescent and acute COVID-19 samples. Nucleic acid was either cDNA or gDNA, and it came from T cells, B-cell-depleted T cells, or PBMCs.

In the authors' workflow: By means of reference gene primer amplification, nucleated cell counts were estimated. The table came from immunoSEQ multiplex PCR; TCRdb's copy has only in-frame clones and leaves some out. The D gene and trimming were derived from the DNA, and the V and J assignments and clone size from that table. The sample has about 95,000 clones, 80% to 90% seen once. The CDR3 totals 15 residues. From germline, CDR1 is LGHNA and CDR2 YSLEER. V gave up 0 bases and J gave up 4 bases, with 9 bases separating them. The chain carries TRBV4-3 and TRBJ1-4; weak D call: TRBD1 (5 bases). The sequenced sample consisted of peripheral blood. The origin of this receptor is a human donor in a cohort sampled during active COVID-19. CDR3 in DNA: TGCGCCAGCAGCCAAGATGACAGCAGTAATGAAAAACTGTTTTTT. It translates to CASSQDDSSNEKLFF.